This is a list of T cell receptor beta chains from one sample in a study of T cells in localized non-small cell lung cancer. Assay: immunoSEQ multiplex PCR; the TCRdb copy retains only in-frame clones and omits some. The sample includes under 55,000 clones, more than 85% of them seen just once. The specimen comprised PBMCs, sampled before any cancer treatment. These TCRs come from a woman aged 35 to 75 with stage II lung adenocarcinoma. CDR3s include the opening cysteine and the closing phenylalanine or tryptophan. A D gene is named only where the DNA matches it firmly. Only part of the rows carry a size: once, few, many, or a class if the clone is expanded.

D gene	V gene	CDR3 length	J gene	clone size	CDR3 protein	CDR3 DNA
TRBD1	TRBV28	15	TRBJ2-7	once	CASSLPGTGLHEQYF	TGTGCCAGCAGTTTACCCGGGACAGGGCTCCACGAGCAGTACTTC
TRBD2	TRBV2	13	TRBJ2-3	.	CASRLAGADTQYF	TGTGCCAGCAGACTAGCGGGGGCAGATACGCAGTATTTT
TRBD1	TRBV29-1	16	TRBJ2-1	.	CSVAQGVGTGQNEQFF	TGCAGCGTTGCCCAGGGCGTGGGGACAGGGCAAAATGAGCAGTTCTTC
.	TRBV18	14	TRBJ2-3	.	CASSPRGWSDTQYF	TGTGCCAGCTCACCACGGGGGTGGTCAGATACGCAGTATTTT
.	TRBV2	14	TRBJ1-5	.	CASAPGGFNQPQHF	TGTGCCAGCGCCCCCGGGGGTTTCAATCAGCCCCAGCATTTT
.	TRBV7-2	14	TRBJ1-1	.	CASSLVGGRGEAFF	TGTGCCAGCAGCTTAGTAGGGGGACGGGGTGAAGCTTTCTTT
.	TRBV19	14	TRBJ1-6	.	CASSIRSGNSPLHF	TGTGCCAGTAGTATACGGTCCGGTAATTCACCCCTCCACTTT
.	TRBV28	13	TRBJ1-2	.	CASSLGGGPTYTF	TGTGCCAGCAGTTTGGGGGGGGGCCCTACCTACACCTTC
.	TRBV5-1	15	TRBJ2-3	.	CASSLAHRSTDTQYF	TGCGCCAGCAGCTTGGCCCACAGAAGCACAGATACGCAGTATTTT
.	TRBV2	15	TRBJ1-1	few	CASSPGGGFITEAFF	TGTGCCAGCAGTCCCGGGGGAGGGTTTATCACTGAAGCTTTCTTT
.	TRBV27	13	TRBJ1-1	.	CASSPSRSTEAFF	TGTGCCAGCAGTCCCTCCAGGTCTACGGAAGCTTTCTTT
TRBD2	TRBV6-5	14	TRBJ2-7	.	CASSYRDYLYEQYF	TGTGCCAGCAGTTACCGGGACTACCTCTACGAGCAGTACTTC
.	TRBV2	13	TRBJ1-5	.	CASSGTEDQPQHF	TGTGCCAGCAGTGGGACAGAAGATCAGCCCCAGCATTTT
TRBD2	TRBV6-1	14	TRBJ2-1	.	CASIPREGRGEQFF	TGTGCCAGCATTCCTCGAGAGGGGAGGGGTGAGCAGTTCTTC
.	TRBV6-1	12	TRBJ1-2	.	CASSQDGYGYTF	TGTGCCAGCAGTCAGGACGGCTATGGCTACACCTTC
TRBD2	TRBV6-5	14	TRBJ2-2	.	CATHPSGGTGELFF	TGTGCCACCCATCCTAGCGGGGGAACCGGGGAGCTGTTTTTT
.	TRBV4-1	12	TRBJ2-4	.	CASSGQGNIQYF	TGCGCCAGCAGCGGGCAGGGGAACATTCAGTACTTC